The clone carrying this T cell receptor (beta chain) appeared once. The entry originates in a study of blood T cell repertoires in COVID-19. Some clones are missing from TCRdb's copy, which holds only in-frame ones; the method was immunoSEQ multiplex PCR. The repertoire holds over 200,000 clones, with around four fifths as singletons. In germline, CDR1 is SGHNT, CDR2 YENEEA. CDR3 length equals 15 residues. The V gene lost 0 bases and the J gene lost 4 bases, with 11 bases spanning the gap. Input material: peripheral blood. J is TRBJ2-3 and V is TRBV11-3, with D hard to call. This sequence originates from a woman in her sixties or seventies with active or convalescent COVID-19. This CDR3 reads CASSLDGQLADTQYF. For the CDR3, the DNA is TGTGCCAGCAGCTTAGATGGTCAACTCGCAGATACGCAGTATTTT. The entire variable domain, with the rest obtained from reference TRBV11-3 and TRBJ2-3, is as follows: EAGVVQSPRYKIIEKKQPVAFWCNPISGHNTLYWYLQNLGQGPELLIRYENEEAVDDSQLPKDRFSAERLKGVDSTLKIQPAELGDSAVYLCASSLDGQLADTQYFGPGTRLTVL.